The T cell receptor (beta chain) described here comes from a study of T cell responses to AZD1222 COVID-19 vaccine. With 3 bases removed from V and 0 bases from J, the gap between germline ends came to 11 bases. The CDR3 loop spans 16 amino acids. The germline V gene encodes CDR1 SNHLY and CDR2 FYNNEI. Data came from immunoSEQ multiplex PCR; TCRdb stores just in-frame clones and leaves some out. The sample comprises approximately 180,000 clones, about 91% of which are singletons, and roughly 7.7% rests with the top ten. The source of this sequence is an adult in good health. The gene calls are TRBV2 and TRBJ1-4, with D possibly being TRBD1 (5 bases). The specimen comprised peripheral blood, sampled on day 0 of AZD1222 vaccination. This chain's CDR3 is CASSELGTPTNEKLFF. CDR3 DNA: TGTGCCAGCAGTGAGTTGGGGACGCCAACTAATGAAAAACTGTTTTTT.